The rows below give T cell receptor beta chains drawn from one sample of a study of blood T cell repertoires in COVID-19. Using immunoSEQ multiplex PCR, the repertoire was profiled, and TCRdb retains in-frame clones only, with some absent. The sample has 100,000 or so clones, around 90% seen once. The sample taken for sequencing was peripheral blood. The receptors shown here come from a woman aged 55-70 years with acute or convalescent COVID-19. Both conserved end residues are part of each CDR3. Fields, in order: clone size, V gene, D gene, J gene, CDR3 DNA, CDR3 protein. D genes are given only for firm matches. Expanded clones are given a class, and other clones once, few, many or no size at all.

clone_size: .
v_call: TRBV11-2
d_call: TRBD2
j_call: TRBJ2-5
cdr3_nt: TGTGCCAGCAGCTTTACAGCGGGAGGTGAAGAGACCCAGTACTTC
cdr3_aa: CASSFTAGGEETQYF

clone_size: .
v_call: TRBV28
d_call: .
j_call: TRBJ1-4
cdr3_nt: TGTGCCAGCAGTTCTCACCCGGGTGGTGCAACTAATGAAAAACTGTTTTTT
cdr3_aa: CASSSHPGGATNEKLFF

clone_size: .
v_call: TRBV5-6
d_call: .
j_call: TRBJ1-6
cdr3_nt: TGTGCCAGCAGCTTGCGGGGTCGGGATCACCTGGGTTCACCCCTCCACTTT
cdr3_aa: CASSLRGRDHLGSPLHF

clone_size: .
v_call: TRBV30
d_call: TRBD1
j_call: TRBJ2-1
cdr3_nt: TGTGCCTGGAGTTCGGGGTTGGGACAGGGCGACGAGCAGTTCTTC
cdr3_aa: CAWSSGLGQGDEQFF

clone_size: .
v_call: TRBV6-1
d_call: TRBD1
j_call: TRBJ1-4
cdr3_nt: TGTGCCAGCAGTGAAGCGGGGACAGGGGTTGAAAAACTGTTTTTT
cdr3_aa: CASSEAGTGVEKLFF

clone_size: .
v_call: TRBV10-3
d_call: .
j_call: TRBJ2-1
cdr3_nt: TGTGCCATCAGGACCGGGACTGGTGAGCAGTTCTTC
cdr3_aa: CAIRTGTGEQFF

clone_size: .
v_call: TRBV21-1
d_call: .
j_call: TRBJ1-1
cdr3_nt: TGTGCCAGCAGGGGACAGGGGGTGGGGACTGAAGCTTTCTTT
cdr3_aa: CASRGQGVGTEAFF

clone_size: few
v_call: TRBV15
d_call: TRBD2
j_call: TRBJ2-3
cdr3_nt: TGTGCCACCAGCAGGTGGCCCCCGGGGGGTAAAGATACGCAGTATTTT
cdr3_aa: CATSRWPPGGKDTQYF

clone_size: .
v_call: TRBV25-1
d_call: .
j_call: TRBJ1-1
cdr3_nt: TGTGCCAGCAGTGACCCCAAAGCGGGGGACACTGAAGCTTTCTTT
cdr3_aa: CASSDPKAGDTEAFF

clone_size: .
v_call: TRBV10-2
d_call: .
j_call: TRBJ1-1
cdr3_nt: TGCGCCAGCAGTGAGGCGGGTGGGTCCACTGAAGCTTTCTTT
cdr3_aa: CASSEAGGSTEAFF

clone_size: .
v_call: TRBV11-1
d_call: .
j_call: TRBJ2-3
cdr3_nt: TGTGCCAGCAGCGGACTTGGGAGTTCGGCAGATACGCAGTATTTT
cdr3_aa: CASSGLGSSADTQYF

clone_size: .
v_call: TRBV10-2
d_call: .
j_call: TRBJ1-5
cdr3_nt: TGCGCCAGCAGTGAAGGGCAGGGGATGAGCAATCAGCCCCAGCATTTT
cdr3_aa: CASSEGQGMSNQPQHF

clone_size: .
v_call: TRBV7-2
d_call: TRBD1
j_call: TRBJ2-4
cdr3_nt: TGTGCCAGCAGCTACCAGACAGGGGGAGACATTCAGTACTTC
cdr3_aa: CASSYQTGGDIQYF

clone_size: .
v_call: TRBV6-4
d_call: .
j_call: TRBJ2-1
cdr3_nt: TGTGCCAGCAGTGAATCGAGGGTCGGGGAGCAGTTCTTC
cdr3_aa: CASSESRVGEQFF

clone_size: .
v_call: TRBV28
d_call: .
j_call: TRBJ2-5
cdr3_nt: TGTGCCAGCAGTTTGGGGGGACAAGAGACCCAGTACTTC
cdr3_aa: CASSLGGQETQYF

clone_size: .
v_call: TRBV5-4
d_call: TRBD1
j_call: TRBJ2-5
cdr3_nt: TGTGCCAGCAGCACCAGACAGGGAGAGACCCAGTACTTC
cdr3_aa: CASSTRQGETQYF

clone_size: .
v_call: TRBV7-9
d_call: TRBD1
j_call: TRBJ2-5
cdr3_nt: TGTGCCAGCAGCACGGGACAGGGCGGGGGTTACCAAGAGACCCAGTACTTC
cdr3_aa: CASSTGQGGGYQETQYF

clone_size: .
v_call: TRBV7-2
d_call: TRBD2
j_call: TRBJ2-3
cdr3_nt: TGTGCCAGCAGCTCTCCCGCTAGCGGGAGACCAGATACGCAGTATTTT
cdr3_aa: CASSSPASGRPDTQYF

clone_size: .
v_call: TRBV6-5
d_call: TRBD1
j_call: TRBJ1-1
cdr3_nt: TGTGCCAGCGCCGACAGGGCTGGGAACACTGAAGCTTTCTTT
cdr3_aa: CASADRAGNTEAFF

clone_size: .
v_call: TRBV30
d_call: .
j_call: TRBJ2-2
cdr3_nt: TGTGCCTGGATATCCACCGGGGAGCTGTTTTTT
cdr3_aa: CAWISTGELFF

clone_size: once
v_call: TRBV6-5
d_call: .
j_call: TRBJ2-7
cdr3_nt: TGTGCCGGGGAGGTATCACCAGGCTACGAGCAGTACTTC
cdr3_aa: CAGEVSPGYEQYF

clone_size: once
v_call: TRBV5-1
d_call: .
j_call: TRBJ1-2
cdr3_nt: TGCGCCAGCAGCCCCGTCGGGCGTACTAGCTATGGCTACACCTTC
cdr3_aa: CASSPVGRTSYGYTF

clone_size: .
v_call: TRBV7-2
d_call: TRBD1
j_call: TRBJ1-3
cdr3_nt: TGTGCCAGCAGCTGGACGACAGGGGCCCTCTCTGGAAACACCATATATTTT
cdr3_aa: CASSWTTGALSGNTIYF

clone_size: .
v_call: TRBV27
d_call: TRBD2
j_call: TRBJ2-2
cdr3_nt: TGTGCCAGCAGCCTCCTCGCGGGACTACCGAACACCGGGGAGCTGTTTTTT
cdr3_aa: CASSLLAGLPNTGELFF

clone_size: .
v_call: TRBV15
d_call: .
j_call: TRBJ1-3
cdr3_nt: TGTGCCACCAGCAGGGAAAGGACAATTGGAAACACCATATATTTT
cdr3_aa: CATSRERTIGNTIYF

clone_size: .
v_call: TRBV6-4
d_call: .
j_call: TRBJ1-5
cdr3_nt: TGTGCCAGCAGTGACTCACAGGACCAGCCCCAGCATTTT
cdr3_aa: CASSDSQDQPQHF

clone_size: .
v_call: TRBV10-3
d_call: TRBD1
j_call: TRBJ1-4
cdr3_nt: TGTGCCATCAGTGACTATCAGGGGGCTGGAGAAAAACTGTTTTTT
cdr3_aa: CAISDYQGAGEKLFF

clone_size: .
v_call: TRBV5-1
d_call: TRBD1
j_call: TRBJ1-2
cdr3_nt: TGCGCCAGCAGCCTCCGGGACAGGGGGACGGGTGGCTACACCTTC
cdr3_aa: CASSLRDRGTGGYTF

clone_size: .
v_call: TRBV19
d_call: TRBD2
j_call: TRBJ2-2
cdr3_nt: TGTGCCAGTAGTATGGGACTAGCGAGAGGCTTCACCGGGGAGCTGTTTTTT
cdr3_aa: CASSMGLARGFTGELFF

clone_size: .
v_call: TRBV19
d_call: TRBD2
j_call: TRBJ2-7
cdr3_nt: TGTGCCAGTAGTATCCTAGCGGACTACGAGCAGTACTTC
cdr3_aa: CASSILADYEQYF

clone_size: .
v_call: TRBV2
d_call: .
j_call: TRBJ1-6
cdr3_nt: TGTGCCACGGCAAGGGACAACAATTCACCCCTCCACTTT
cdr3_aa: CATARDNNSPLHF

clone_size: .
v_call: TRBV19
d_call: TRBD2
j_call: TRBJ2-5
cdr3_nt: TGTGCCAGTAGTCCCAGGGCGCGGGGGGAGACCCAGTACTTC
cdr3_aa: CASSPRARGETQYF

clone_size: .
v_call: TRBV24-1
d_call: .
j_call: TRBJ2-2
cdr3_nt: TGTGCCACCAGTGATTTCCCAGGGTTCGGGGAGCTGTTTTTT
cdr3_aa: CATSDFPGFGELFF

clone_size: few
v_call: TRBV30
d_call: .
j_call: TRBJ1-6
cdr3_nt: TGTGCCTGGTCGGGAGGGAGGAATTCACCCCTCCACTTT
cdr3_aa: CAWSGGRNSPLHF

clone_size: .
v_call: TRBV28
d_call: TRBD1
j_call: TRBJ2-5
cdr3_nt: TGTGCCAGCAGGCGGAGAGACAGGGAACAAGAGACCCAGTACTTC
cdr3_aa: CASRRRDREQETQYF

clone_size: .
v_call: TRBV28
d_call: TRBD1
j_call: TRBJ2-5
cdr3_nt: TGTGCCAGCAGCAGAGGGACAGGGGGCCGGGAGACCCAGTACTTC
cdr3_aa: CASSRGTGGRETQYF

clone_size: .
v_call: TRBV4-2
d_call: TRBD2
j_call: TRBJ2-1
cdr3_nt: TGTGCCAGCAGCCAGGGTGATAGCGGGGGAGACAATGAGCAGTTCTTC
cdr3_aa: CASSQGDSGGDNEQFF

clone_size: .
v_call: TRBV3-1/TRBV3-2
d_call: TRBD2
j_call: TRBJ2-3
cdr3_nt: TGTGCCAGCAGCGGACTAGCGGGAGGCACAGATACGCAGTATTTT
cdr3_aa: CASSGLAGGTDTQYF

clone_size: few
v_call: TRBV27
d_call: .
j_call: TRBJ1-1
cdr3_nt: TGTGCCAGCTCCCCTCCTTGGGGCAGGGCTTTCTTT
cdr3_aa: CASSPPWGRAFF

clone_size: .
v_call: TRBV6-1
d_call: .
j_call: TRBJ1-3
cdr3_nt: TGTGCCAGCAGTGAAAACAGTGAACGAAACACCATATATTTT
cdr3_aa: CASSENSERNTIYF

clone_size: .
v_call: TRBV24-1
d_call: TRBD1
j_call: TRBJ1-2
cdr3_nt: TGTGCCACCAGTGATTCAGGCAGGGGGTACTACACCTTC
cdr3_aa: CATSDSGRGYYTF

clone_size: .
v_call: TRBV7-8
d_call: TRBD1
j_call: TRBJ1-1
cdr3_nt: TGTGCCAGCAGCCCAACCGGGACAGGGACTGAAGCTTTCTTT
cdr3_aa: CASSPTGTGTEAFF

clone_size: .
v_call: TRBV19
d_call: TRBD2
j_call: TRBJ2-4
cdr3_nt: TGTGCCAGTAGTAGTATCGAGCGGGGGATTCAGTACTTC
cdr3_aa: CASSSIERGIQYF

clone_size: .
v_call: TRBV9
d_call: TRBD2
j_call: TRBJ2-1
cdr3_nt: TGTGCCAGCAGCGTAGTTGGGGGAGGGAATGAGCAGTTCTTC
cdr3_aa: CASSVVGGGNEQFF

clone_size: .
v_call: TRBV7-2
d_call: TRBD1
j_call: TRBJ1-1
cdr3_nt: TGTGCCAGCAGCCTCTTCAGGGGGCAGGCGTACACTGAAGCTTTCTTT
cdr3_aa: CASSLFRGQAYTEAFF

clone_size: .
v_call: TRBV27
d_call: TRBD1
j_call: TRBJ1-5
cdr3_nt: TGTGCCAGCAGTTACACAGGGGATCAGCCCCAGCATTTT
cdr3_aa: CASSYTGDQPQHF

clone_size: .
v_call: TRBV15
d_call: TRBD1
j_call: TRBJ1-1
cdr3_nt: TGTGCCACCAGCAGTGACAGGGTGAACACTGAAGCTTTCTTT
cdr3_aa: CATSSDRVNTEAFF

clone_size: .
v_call: TRBV14
d_call: .
j_call: TRBJ1-6
cdr3_nt: TGTGCCAGCAGCTTACAGGGAGGGGCTTCACCCCTCCACTTT
cdr3_aa: CASSLQGGASPLHF

clone_size: .
v_call: TRBV11-3
d_call: TRBD2
j_call: TRBJ2-3
cdr3_nt: TGTGCCAGCAGCTTAGTAACTAGCGGGCTCACAGATACGCAGTATTTT
cdr3_aa: CASSLVTSGLTDTQYF

clone_size: .
v_call: TRBV5-1
d_call: .
j_call: TRBJ2-3
cdr3_nt: TGCGCCAGCAGCTTCGAGCGGAGGCGCAGCACAGATACGCAGTATTTT
cdr3_aa: CASSFERRRSTDTQYF

clone_size: .
v_call: TRBV30
d_call: .
j_call: TRBJ1-2
cdr3_nt: TGTGCCTGGAGTGTAACAGGAATCGGCTACACCTTC
cdr3_aa: CAWSVTGIGYTF

clone_size: .
v_call: TRBV12-5
d_call: TRBD2
j_call: TRBJ2-1
cdr3_nt: TGTGCTAGTGGCGGGGGACTAGCGGGAGTGTGGGAGCAGTTCTTC
cdr3_aa: CASGGGLAGVWEQFF

clone_size: .
v_call: TRBV9
d_call: TRBD1
j_call: TRBJ2-3
cdr3_nt: TGTGCCAGCAGCCCCCGGGACAGGGGGCGCCCAGATACGCAGTATTTT
cdr3_aa: CASSPRDRGRPDTQYF

clone_size: few
v_call: TRBV19
d_call: TRBD1
j_call: TRBJ1-1
cdr3_nt: TGTGCCAGTTCCCGACAGGGCGACACTGAAGCTTTCTTT
cdr3_aa: CASSRQGDTEAFF